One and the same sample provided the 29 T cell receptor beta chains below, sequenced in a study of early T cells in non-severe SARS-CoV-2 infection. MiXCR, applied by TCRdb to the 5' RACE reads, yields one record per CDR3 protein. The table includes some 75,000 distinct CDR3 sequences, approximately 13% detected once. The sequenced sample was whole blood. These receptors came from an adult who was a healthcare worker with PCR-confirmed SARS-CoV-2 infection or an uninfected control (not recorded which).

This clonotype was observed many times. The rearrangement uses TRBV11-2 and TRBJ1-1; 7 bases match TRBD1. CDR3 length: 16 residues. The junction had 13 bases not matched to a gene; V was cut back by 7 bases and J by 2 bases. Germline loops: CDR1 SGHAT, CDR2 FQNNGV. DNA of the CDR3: TGTGCCAGCACCGTAAGCCGGACAGGCTTCAACACTGAAGCTTTCTTT. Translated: CASTVSRTGFNTEAFF. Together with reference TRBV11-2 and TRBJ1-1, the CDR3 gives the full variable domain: EAGVAQSPRYKIIEKRQSVAFWCNPISGHATLYWYQQILGQGPKLLIQFQNNGVVDDSQLPKDRFSAERLKGVDSTLKIQPAKLEDSAVYLCASTVSRTGFNTEAFFGQGTRLTVV.

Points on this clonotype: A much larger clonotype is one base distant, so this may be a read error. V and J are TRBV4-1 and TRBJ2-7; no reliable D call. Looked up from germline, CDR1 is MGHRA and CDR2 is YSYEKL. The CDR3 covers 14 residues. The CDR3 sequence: CVSSQESSSYEQYF. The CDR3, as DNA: TGCGTCAGCAGCCAAGAAAGTAGCTCCTACGAGCAGTACTTC.

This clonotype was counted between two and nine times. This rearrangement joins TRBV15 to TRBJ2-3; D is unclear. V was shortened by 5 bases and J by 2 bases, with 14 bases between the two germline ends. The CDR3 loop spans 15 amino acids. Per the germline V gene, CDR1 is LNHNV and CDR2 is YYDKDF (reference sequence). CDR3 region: CATSAQSSFTDTQYF. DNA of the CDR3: TGTGCCACCAGCGCCCAGAGCTCCTTCACAGATACGCAGTATTTT.

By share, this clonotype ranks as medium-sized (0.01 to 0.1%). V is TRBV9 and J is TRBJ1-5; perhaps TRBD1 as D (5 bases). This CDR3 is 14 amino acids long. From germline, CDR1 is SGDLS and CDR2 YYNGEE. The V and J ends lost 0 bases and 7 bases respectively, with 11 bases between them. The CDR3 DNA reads TGTGCCAGCAGCGTAGACGGGGGAGGCCAGCCCCAGCATTTT. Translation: CASSVDGGGQPQHF.

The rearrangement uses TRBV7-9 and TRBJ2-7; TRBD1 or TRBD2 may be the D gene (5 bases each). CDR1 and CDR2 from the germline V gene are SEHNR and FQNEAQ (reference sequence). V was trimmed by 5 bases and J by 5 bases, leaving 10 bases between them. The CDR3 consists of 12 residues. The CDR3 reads CASSPWGNEQYF. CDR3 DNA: TGTGCCAGCAGCCCCTGGGGGAACGAGCAGTACTTC.

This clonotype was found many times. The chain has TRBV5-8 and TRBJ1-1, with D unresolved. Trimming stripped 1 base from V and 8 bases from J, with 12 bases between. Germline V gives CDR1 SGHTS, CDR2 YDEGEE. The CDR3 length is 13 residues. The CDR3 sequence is CASSLNWGTEAFF. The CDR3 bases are TGTGCCAGCAGCTTGAATTGGGGAACAGAAGCTTTCTTT.

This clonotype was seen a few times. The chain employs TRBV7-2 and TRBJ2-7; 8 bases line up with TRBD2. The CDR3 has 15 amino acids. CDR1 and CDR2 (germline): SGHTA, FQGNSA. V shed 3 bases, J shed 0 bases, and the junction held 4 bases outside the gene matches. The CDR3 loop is CASSFLAGLSYEQYF. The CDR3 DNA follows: TGTGCCAGCAGCTTCCTAGCGGGTCTCTCCTACGAGCAGTACTTC. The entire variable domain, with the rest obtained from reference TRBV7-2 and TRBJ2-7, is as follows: GAGVSQSPSNKVTEKGKDVELRCDPISGHTALYWYRQSLGQGLEFLIYFQGNSAPDKSGLPSDRFSAERTGGSVSTLTIQRTQQEDSAVYLCASSFLAGLSYEQYFGPGTRLTVT.

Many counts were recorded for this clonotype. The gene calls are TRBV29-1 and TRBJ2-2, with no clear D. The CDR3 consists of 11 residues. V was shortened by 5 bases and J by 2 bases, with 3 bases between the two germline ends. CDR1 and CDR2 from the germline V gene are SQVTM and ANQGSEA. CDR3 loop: CSVSNTGELFF. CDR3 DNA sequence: TGCAGCGTTTCTAACACCGGGGAGCTGTTTTTT.

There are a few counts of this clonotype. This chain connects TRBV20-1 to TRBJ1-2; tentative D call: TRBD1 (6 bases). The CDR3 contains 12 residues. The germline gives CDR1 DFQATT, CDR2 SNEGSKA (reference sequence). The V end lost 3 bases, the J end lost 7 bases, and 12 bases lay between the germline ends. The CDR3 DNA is TGCAGTGCTAGGGACAGAACTACTGGCTACACCTTC. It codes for CSARDRTTGYTF.

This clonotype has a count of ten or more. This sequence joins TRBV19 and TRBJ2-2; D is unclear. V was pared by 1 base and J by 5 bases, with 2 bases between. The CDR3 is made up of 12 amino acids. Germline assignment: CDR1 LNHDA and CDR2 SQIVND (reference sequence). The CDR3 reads CASSIGTGELFF. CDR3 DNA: TGTGCCAGTAGTATAGGTACCGGGGAGCTGTTTTTT.

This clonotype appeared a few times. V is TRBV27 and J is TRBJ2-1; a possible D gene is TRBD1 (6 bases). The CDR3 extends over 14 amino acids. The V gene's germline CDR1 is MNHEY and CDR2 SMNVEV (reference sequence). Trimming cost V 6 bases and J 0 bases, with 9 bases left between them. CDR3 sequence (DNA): TGTGCCAGCAGGCGAGGGGGCTCCTACAATGAGCAGTTCTTC. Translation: CASRRGGSYNEQFF.

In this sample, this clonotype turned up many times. CDR3 sequence (DNA): TGCGCCAGCAGCCAGGAGGAGGGGGGGAGCAATGAGCAGTTCTTC. Its translation: CASSQEEGGSNEQFF. The genes are TRBV4-1 and TRBJ2-1, with D perhaps TRBD2 (7 bases). The V gene lost 3 bases and the J gene lost 6 bases, with 15 bases spanning the gap. Germline CDR1 MGHRA, CDR2 YSYEKL. This CDR3 comprises 15 residues.

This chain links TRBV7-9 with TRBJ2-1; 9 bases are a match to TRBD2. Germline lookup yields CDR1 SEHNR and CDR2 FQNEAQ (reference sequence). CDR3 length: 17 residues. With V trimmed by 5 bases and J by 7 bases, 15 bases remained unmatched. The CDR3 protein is CASSPRSSKRGVNEQFF. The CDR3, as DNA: TGTGCCAGCAGCCCCCGGAGTTCTAAGCGGGGGGTTAATGAGCAGTTCTTC.

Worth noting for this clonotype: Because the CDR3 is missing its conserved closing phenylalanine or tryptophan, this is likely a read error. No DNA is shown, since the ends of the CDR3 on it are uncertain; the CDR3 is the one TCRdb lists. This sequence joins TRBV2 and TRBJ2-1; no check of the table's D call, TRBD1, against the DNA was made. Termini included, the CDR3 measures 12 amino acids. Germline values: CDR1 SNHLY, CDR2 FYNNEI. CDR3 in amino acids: CASSPRDRGREI.

CDR3 sequence (DNA): TGCAGCGTTGTGGCGGGGGGGGTCTACAATGAGCAGTTCTTC. Amino acid sequence: CSVVAGGVYNEQFF. The chain carries TRBV29-1 and TRBJ2-1; 9 nucleotides align to TRBD2. Germline V gene data show CDR1 as SQVTM and CDR2 as ANQGSEA. Trimming at V came to 4 bases and at J to 3 bases, leaving 4 bases not matched to a gene. The CDR3 is made up of 14 amino acids.

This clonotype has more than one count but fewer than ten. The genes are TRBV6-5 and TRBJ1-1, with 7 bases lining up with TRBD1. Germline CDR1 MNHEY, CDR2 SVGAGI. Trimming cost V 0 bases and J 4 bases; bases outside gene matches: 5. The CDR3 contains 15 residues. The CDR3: CASSYSGRGLTEAFF. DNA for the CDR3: TGTGCCAGCAGTTACTCGGGAAGGGGGCTCACTGAAGCTTTCTTT.

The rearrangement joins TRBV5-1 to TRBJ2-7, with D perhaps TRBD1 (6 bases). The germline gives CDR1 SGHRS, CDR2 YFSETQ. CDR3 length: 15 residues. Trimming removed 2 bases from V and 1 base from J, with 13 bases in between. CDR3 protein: CASSFGGDRSYEQYF. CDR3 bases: TGCGCCAGCAGCTTCGGAGGCGACAGGTCCTACGAGCAGTACTTC.

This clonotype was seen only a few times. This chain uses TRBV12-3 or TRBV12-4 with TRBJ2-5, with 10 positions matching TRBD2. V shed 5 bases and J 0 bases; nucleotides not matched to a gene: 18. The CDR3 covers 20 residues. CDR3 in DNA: TGTGCCAGCAGTCTAAGGCTGACGGGCAGGACTAGCGGCCACCAAGAGACCCAGTACTTC. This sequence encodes CASSLRLTGRTSGHQETQYF.

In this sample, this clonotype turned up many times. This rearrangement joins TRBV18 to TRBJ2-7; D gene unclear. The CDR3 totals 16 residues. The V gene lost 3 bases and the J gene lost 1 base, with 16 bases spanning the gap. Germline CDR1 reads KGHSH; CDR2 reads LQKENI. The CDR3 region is CASSPLGDSGSYEQYF. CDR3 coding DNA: TGTGCCAGCTCACCCCTCGGAGACTCCGGGTCCTACGAGCAGTACTTC.

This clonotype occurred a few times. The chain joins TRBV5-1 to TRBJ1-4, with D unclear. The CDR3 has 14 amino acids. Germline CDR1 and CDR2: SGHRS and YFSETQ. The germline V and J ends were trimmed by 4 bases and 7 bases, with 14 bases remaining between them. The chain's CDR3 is CASSPRTDGEKLFF. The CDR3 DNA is TGCGCCAGCAGCCCCCGGACTGATGGTGAAAAACTGTTTTTT.

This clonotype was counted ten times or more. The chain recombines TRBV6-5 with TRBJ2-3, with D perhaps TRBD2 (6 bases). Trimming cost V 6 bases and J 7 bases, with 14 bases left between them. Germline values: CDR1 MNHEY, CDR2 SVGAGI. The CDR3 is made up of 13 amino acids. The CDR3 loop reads CASRPSRGNTQYF. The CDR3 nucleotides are TGTGCCAGCAGACCGTCCCGGGGGAATACGCAGTATTTT.

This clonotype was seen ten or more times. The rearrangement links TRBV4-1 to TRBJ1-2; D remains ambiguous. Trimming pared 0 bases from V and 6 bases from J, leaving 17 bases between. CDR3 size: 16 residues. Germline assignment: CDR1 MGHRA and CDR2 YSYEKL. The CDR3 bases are TGCGCCAGCAGCCAAGATCGTAGCAGTCTGGTGCATGGCTACACCTTC. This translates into CASSQDRSSLVHGYTF.

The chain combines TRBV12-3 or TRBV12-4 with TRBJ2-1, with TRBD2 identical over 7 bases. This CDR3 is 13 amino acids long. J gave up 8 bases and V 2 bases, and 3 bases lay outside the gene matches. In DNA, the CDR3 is TGTGCCAGCAGTTTACCGGGGGGATATGAGCAGTTCTTC. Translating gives CASSLPGGYEQFF.

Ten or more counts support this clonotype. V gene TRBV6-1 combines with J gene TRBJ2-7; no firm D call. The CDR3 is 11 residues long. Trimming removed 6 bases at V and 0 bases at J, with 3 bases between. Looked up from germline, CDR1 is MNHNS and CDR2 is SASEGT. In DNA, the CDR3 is TGTGCCAGCAGGACCTCCTACGAGCAGTACTTC. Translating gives CASRTSYEQYF.

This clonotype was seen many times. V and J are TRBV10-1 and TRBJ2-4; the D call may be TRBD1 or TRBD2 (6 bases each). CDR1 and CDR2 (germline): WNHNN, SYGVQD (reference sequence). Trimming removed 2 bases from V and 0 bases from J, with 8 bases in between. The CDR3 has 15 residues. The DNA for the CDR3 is TGCGCCAGCAGTGAGCGGGGGCTAGCCAAAAACATTCAGTACTTC. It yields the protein CASSERGLAKNIQYF.

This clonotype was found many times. The chain's CDR3 is CASRGEDFRDSLRGYTF. DNA for the CDR3: TGTGCCAGCAGGGGGGAAGACTTCCGGGACAGCCTTAGGGGCTACACCTTC. This chain connects TRBV11-2 to TRBJ1-2; 7 bases fit TRBD1. The trim removed 6 bases at V and 8 bases at J, leaving 21 bases unmatched. The CDR3 spans 17 residues. Germline V gene sequence: CDR1 SGHAT, CDR2 FQNNGV.

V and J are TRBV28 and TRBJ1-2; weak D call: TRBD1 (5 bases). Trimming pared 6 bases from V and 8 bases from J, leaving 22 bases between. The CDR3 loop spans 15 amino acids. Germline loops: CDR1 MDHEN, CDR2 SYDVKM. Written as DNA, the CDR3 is TGTGCCAGCAGCCAGTCGAGGGGCGCGAGTATCGGCTACACCTTC. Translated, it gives CASSQSRGASIGYTF.

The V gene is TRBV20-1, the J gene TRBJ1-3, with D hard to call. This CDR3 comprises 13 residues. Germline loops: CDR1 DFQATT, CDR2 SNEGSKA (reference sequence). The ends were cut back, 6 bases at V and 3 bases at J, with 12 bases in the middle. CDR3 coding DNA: TGCAGTGCAGAGAGACAAGGTGGAAACACCATATATTTT. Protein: CSAERQGGNTIYF.

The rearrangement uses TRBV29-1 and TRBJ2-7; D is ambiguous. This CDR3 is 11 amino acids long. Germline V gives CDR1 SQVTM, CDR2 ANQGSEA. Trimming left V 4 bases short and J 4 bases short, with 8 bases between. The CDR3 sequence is CSVAVRYEQYF. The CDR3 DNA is TGCAGCGTTGCGGTAAGGTACGAGCAGTACTTC.